The clone carrying this T cell receptor beta chain was seen only a few times. Generated by immunoSEQ multiplex PCR, the TCRdb table keeps only in-frame clones and is missing some. This table has fewer than 700,000 clones, approximately 88% appearing once. The source of the sample is a study of shared T cell receptors in the human thymus. CDR1 and CDR2 from the germline V gene are MDHEN and SYDVKM. This CDR3 contains 12 residues. The V and J ends lost 6 bases and 10 bases respectively, with 12 bases between them. The same sample was also used in a study of human thymus T cells. This second report adds: Those donating were healthy Finnish infants in corrective surgery for congenital heart defects.

This sequence joins TRBV28 and TRBJ1-4; D is ambiguous. The sequence was obtained from a boy under three years old with a congenital heart defect. Material: thymocytes. The DNA of the CDR3 is TGTGCCAGCAGGGGTAGGGAGGTAAAACTGTTTTTT. Encoded protein: CASRGREVKLFF.